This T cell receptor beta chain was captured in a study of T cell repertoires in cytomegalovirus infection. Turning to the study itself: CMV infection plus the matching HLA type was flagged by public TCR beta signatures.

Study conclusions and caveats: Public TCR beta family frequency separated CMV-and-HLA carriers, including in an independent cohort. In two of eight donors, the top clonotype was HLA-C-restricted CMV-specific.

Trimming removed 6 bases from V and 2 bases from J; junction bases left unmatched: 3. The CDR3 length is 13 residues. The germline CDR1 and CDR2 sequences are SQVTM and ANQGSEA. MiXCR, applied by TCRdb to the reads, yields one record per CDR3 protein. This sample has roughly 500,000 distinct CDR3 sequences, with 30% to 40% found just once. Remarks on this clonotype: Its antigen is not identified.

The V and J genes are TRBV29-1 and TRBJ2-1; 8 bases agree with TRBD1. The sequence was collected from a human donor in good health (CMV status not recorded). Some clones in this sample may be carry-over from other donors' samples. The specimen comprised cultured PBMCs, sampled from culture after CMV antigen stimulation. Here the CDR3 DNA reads TGCAGCGTACAGGGGGGTACCTACAATGAGCAGTTCTTC. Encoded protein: CSVQGGTYNEQFF.